The clone carrying this TCR beta chain occurred a few times. The antigen is unknown. Amplified TCR beta CDR3 regions came from RNA transcripts. Using the HTBI primer set, a first-round RT-PCR was run on the TCR CDR3. One entry per CDR3 protein results from TCRdb running MiXCR on the multiplex PCR reads. The sample lists more than 550,000 distinct CDR3 sequences, about 18% seen once, with about 16% in the top ten. It was uncontrolled infection, other autoimmune disease, pregnancy or lactation that excluded patients. The sample belongs to a study of T cells in Graves' hyperthyroidism and ophthalmopathy. Study-level background: Blood from the periphery was taken at initial diagnosis, before any treatment.

Broader study findings: Most clonotypes expanded in the thyroid (above 0.001) were also present in blood.

The receptor was isolated from a man aged 50 to 59 with Graves' hyperthyroidism. Material for sequencing was blood.

This chain's CDR3 is CASSQVEVAGYNEQFF. As DNA, the CDR3 is TGTGCCAGCAGCCAAGTGGAGGTAGCGGGGTACAATGAGCAGTTCTTC. The chain couples TRBV3-1 to TRBJ2-1; 8 bases fit TRBD2. With V trimmed by 1 base and J by 4 bases, 6 bases remained unmatched. The CDR3 has 16 amino acids. Germline assignment: CDR1 LGHDT and CDR2 YNNKEL (reference sequence).